Listed below are T cell receptor beta chains from one sample, sequenced in a study of T-cell reconstitution after alpha-beta-depleted transplantation in children. A single record per CDR3 protein comes from TCRdb applying MiXCR to the PCR reads. The data show some 300,000 distinct CDR3 sequences, over 9.5% seen once. The sample consisted of PBMCs, taken before TCRalphabeta/CD19-depleted stem cell transplant. The receptor source for this set is a boy younger than two with acute myeloid leukemia, due to receive a stem cell transplant. CDR3s include the opening cysteine and the closing phenylalanine or tryptophan. The D gene is left open where the match is weak. For some rows the clone size is stated as once, few or many, or as a class when expanded; others skip it.

- | TRBJ2-2 | TRBV4-2 | - | CASSQELAPLAGELFF | TGTGCCAGCAGCCAAGAACTAGCCCCTTTGGCCGGGGAGCTGTTTTTT
many | TRBJ2-7 | TRBV4-2 | TRBD2 | CASSQDRGLTWEQYF | TGTGCCAGCAGCCAAGATAGGGGACTAACCTGGGAGCAGTACTTC
- | TRBJ2-1 | TRBV28 | - | CASSGTPLANEQFF | TGTGCCAGCTCCGGGACCCCTCTAGCCAATGAGCAGTTCTTC
few | TRBJ2-5 | TRBV20-1 | TRBD2 | CSASSGEGETQYF | TGCAGTGCCTCCAGCGGGGAAGGGGAGACCCAGTACTTC
few | TRBJ2-2 | TRBV6-2/TRBV6-3 | - | CASSYPWNTGELFF | TGTGCCAGCAGTTATCCTTGGAACACCGGGGAGCTGTTTTTT
many | TRBJ2-1 | TRBV29-1 | - | CSVLIASYNEQFF | TGCAGCGTTCTTATAGCCTCCTACAATGAGCAGTTCTTC
many | TRBJ2-5 | TRBV18 | - | CASSRTEQETQYF | TGTGCCAGCTCACGAACGGAACAAGAGACCCAGTACTTC
many | TRBJ2-7 | TRBV4-3 | TRBD2 | CASSQDGILAGAYEQYF | TGCGCCAGCAGCCAAGATGGGATACTAGCGGGAGCCTACGAGCAGTACTTC
many | TRBJ2-5 | TRBV5-1 | - | CASSPPTETQYF | TGCGCCAGCAGCCCACCGACGGAGACCCAGTACTTC
many | TRBJ2-3 | TRBV2 | TRBD1 | CASTGQGFFTDTQYF | TGTGCCAGCACCGGACAGGGCTTCTTCACAGATACGCAGTATTTT
- | TRBJ1-5 | TRBV20-1 | TRBD1 | CSATSLPGTAVNQPQHF | TGCAGTGCTACCTCTCTTCCCGGGACAGCGGTCAATCAGCCCCAGCATTTT
- | TRBJ2-7 | TRBV29-1 | TRBD2 | CSVSRGGAGPREQYF | TGCAGCGTTAGCCGGGGAGGGGCCGGCCCGAGGGAGCAGTACTTC
many | TRBJ1-6 | TRBV7-2 | - | CASSLVGENSPLHF | TGTGCCAGCAGCTTAGTGGGGGAGAATTCACCCCTCCACTTT
many | TRBJ2-3 | TRBV12-3/TRBV12-4 | - | CASSLTLRADTQYF | TGTGCCAGCAGCCTAACCCTAAGGGCAGATACGCAGTATTTT
- | TRBJ2-7 | TRBV18 | - | CASSPRVGEQYF | TGTGCCAGCTCACCACGAGTGGGAGAGCAGTACTTC
few | TRBJ2-1 | TRBV7-9 | - | CASSLGGRYEQFF | TGTGCCAGCAGCTTAGGTGGTCGCTATGAGCAGTTCTTC
many | TRBJ2-5 | TRBV4-1 | TRBD1 | CASSFPTGGDETQYF | TGCGCCAGCAGCTTCCCGACAGGGGGCGACGAGACCCAGTACTTC
many | TRBJ2-7 | TRBV20-1 | - | CSARGSAGSYEQYF | TGCAGTGCTAGGGGGTCCGCTGGCTCCTACGAGCAGTACTTC
- | TRBJ1-5 | TRBV12-3/TRBV12-4 | TRBD1 | CASRGTVGERQPQHF | TGTGCCAGCAGGGGGACAGTAGGGGAGAGGCAGCCCCAGCATTTT
many | TRBJ2-5 | TRBV28 | TRBD1 | CASSPRTGGTQYF | TGTGCCAGCAGTCCCAGGACAGGGGGGACCCAGTACTTC
few | TRBJ2-7 | TRBV19 | TRBD1 | CASSWDRFSEQYF | TGTGCCTCCTCTTGGGACAGGTTTAGCGAGCAGTACTTC
many | TRBJ1-5 | TRBV27 | - | CASSPSGVGQPQHF | TGTGCCAGCAGCCCTAGCGGGGTAGGACAGCCCCAGCATTTT
many | TRBJ1-5 | TRBV5-5 | TRBD1 | CASSLGRTGGYQPQHF | TGTGCCAGCAGCTTGGGGCGTACAGGGGGATATCAGCCCCAGCATTTT
many | TRBJ2-1 | TRBV10-3 | TRBD2 | CAIMGRLAGRNEQFF | TGTGCCATCATGGGTAGACTAGCGGGACGCAATGAGCAGTTCTTC
many | TRBJ1-1 | TRBV6-6 | TRBD1 | CASSFQPQGDTEAFF | TGTGCCAGCAGTTTCCAACCACAGGGGGACACTGAAGCTTTCTTT
many | TRBJ1-5 | TRBV11-2 | - | CASSLYRNQPQHF | TGTGCCAGCAGCTTATATCGCAATCAGCCCCAGCATTTT
many | TRBJ2-1 | TRBV12-3/TRBV12-4 | - | CASRRGASGNEQFF | TGTGCCAGCAGAAGGGGGGCCTCTGGTAATGAGCAGTTCTTC
many | TRBJ2-3 | TRBV5-1 | - | CASSSGSTDTQYF | TGTGCCAGCAGCTCGGGGAGCACAGATACGCAGTATTTT
many | TRBJ2-5 | TRBV11-2 | TRBD2 | CASSAGLAGGSGETQYF | TGTGCCAGCAGCGCGGGACTAGCGGGGGGGAGTGGGGAGACCCAGTACTTC
many | TRBJ2-3 | TRBV5-4 | - | CASSLTGPDTQYF | TGTGCCAGCAGCTTGACAGGGCCAGATACGCAGTATTTT
many | TRBJ2-7 | TRBV6-1 | TRBD1 | CASSQPGQGWYEQYF | TGTGCCAGCAGTCAACCGGGACAGGGGTGGTACGAGCAGTACTTC
many | TRBJ1-2 | TRBV4-3 | - | CASAQGANYGYTF | TGCGCCAGCGCACAGGGCGCTAACTATGGCTACACCTTC
few | TRBJ2-5 | TRBV5-5 | - | CASSQLGQPQETQYF | TGTGCCAGCAGTCAGCTCGGACAACCTCAAGAGACCCAGTACTTC
many | TRBJ2-5 | TRBV12-3/TRBV12-4 | - | CASSLPGEETQYF | TGTGCCAGCAGTTTGCCAGGGGAAGAGACCCAGTACTTC
many | TRBJ2-3 | TRBV20-1 | - | CSAREEAATDTQYF | TGCAGTGCTAGAGAGGAAGCGGCCACAGATACGCAGTATTTT
few | TRBJ2-3 | TRBV30 | TRBD1 | CAWSGGTGSTDTQYF | TGTGCCTGGAGTGGAGGGACAGGGAGCACAGATACGCAGTATTTT
many | TRBJ2-3 | TRBV5-1 | - | CASSLNRRTDTQYF | TGCGCCAGCAGCTTGAATAGGCGCACAGATACGCAGTATTTT
few | TRBJ2-2 | TRBV4-1 | - | CASSQGTPGTTTGELFF | TGCGCCAGCAGCCAAGGAACCCCCGGGACGACCACCGGGGAGCTGTTTTTT
many | TRBJ1-5 | TRBV10-3 | - | CAISEHSNQPQHF | TGTGCCATCAGTGAGCATAGCAATCAGCCCCAGCATTTT
many | TRBJ2-1 | TRBV6-2/TRBV6-3 | TRBD2 | CASSWTGTSGNEQFF | TGTGCCAGCAGTTGGACCGGGACTAGCGGTAATGAGCAGTTCTTC
many | TRBJ1-3 | TRBV4-3 | - | CASSQKQETSGNTIYF | TGCGCCAGCAGCCAAAAACAGGAAACCTCTGGAAACACCATATATTTT
many | TRBJ2-3 | TRBV12-3/TRBV12-4 | - | CASQLADTQYF | TGTGCCAGCCAGCTAGCGGATACGCAGTATTTT
few | TRBJ2-7 | TRBV5-5 | - | CASSPRFSSYEQYF | TGTGCCAGCAGCCCCAGGTTCTCCTCCTACGAGCAGTACTTC
many | TRBJ1-5 | TRBV12-3/TRBV12-4 | - | CASSLWGPNQHF | TGTGCCAGCAGTTTATGGGGGCCTAATCAGCATTTT
many | TRBJ1-3 | TRBV20-1 | - | CSARLRGNTIYF | TGCAGTGCTAGATTGCGTGGAAACACCATATATTTT
- | TRBJ2-1 | TRBV24-1 | - | CATSDLGSYNEQFF | TGTGCCACCAGTGATTTAGGGTCCTACAATGAGCAGTTCTTC
many | TRBJ2-1 | TRBV7-8 | - | CASWNSSYNEQFF | TGTGCCAGCTGGAACAGCTCCTACAATGAGCAGTTCTTC
many | TRBJ2-7 | TRBV12-3/TRBV12-4 | - | CAVGTFYEQYF | TGTGCCGTTGGGACCTTCTACGAGCAGTACTTC
many | TRBJ2-7 | TRBV11-2 | - | CASSLEHTVPYEQYF | TGTGCCAGCAGCTTAGAGCATACAGTTCCCTACGAGCAGTACTTC
many | TRBJ2-1 | TRBV5-1 | - | CASSLGPEQFF | TGCGCCAGCAGCTTGGGGCCTGAGCAGTTCTTC
many | TRBJ2-7 | TRBV28 | TRBD1 | CASGTVNEQYF | TGTGCCAGCGGGACAGTTAACGAGCAGTACTTC
many | TRBJ1-3 | TRBV2 | - | CASSENSSPGNTIYF | TGTGCCAGCAGTGAAAACAGCTCCCCTGGAAACACCATATATTTT
many | TRBJ1-5 | TRBV10-3 | - | CAISETASNQPQHF | TGTGCCATCAGTGAGACAGCCAGCAATCAGCCCCAGCATTTT